These 29 T cell receptor beta chains were all obtained from the same sample, sequenced in a study of post-analysis software for immune sequencing data. Their antigens are not known. Regarding the study as a whole: In patients, four to six TRBV segments were more frequent than in controls, with TRBV5-6, TRBV5-1 and TRBV20-1 among them.

Presence of unique molecular identifiers characterized the TCR beta cDNA libraries. One entry per CDR3 protein, called by TCRdb with MiXCR from the PCR reads. This sample has fewer than 850,000 distinct CDR3 sequences; around 42% occur once, and the top ten carry roughly 4.5%. Sequenced material: blood. All receptors come from a girl between 10 and 17 years old with multiple sclerosis.

A single count supports this clonotype. The chain carries TRBV7-9 and TRBJ1-1, with 7 bases aligning to TRBD1. Germline trimming cut 5 bases from V and 3 bases from J; bases unmatched to any gene: 9. CDR3 length: 15 residues. Germline V gives CDR1 SEHNR, CDR2 FQNEAQ (reference sequence). Here the CDR3 DNA reads TGTGCCAGCAGCCAAAGGGGGCATGCGGACACTGAAGCTTTCTTT. It yields the protein CASSQRGHADTEAFF.

This clonotype was recorded a few times. The chain has TRBV5-1 and TRBJ1-2, with D unresolved. The V gene's germline CDR1 is SGHRS and CDR2 YFSETQ. V dropped 0 bases and J dropped 4 bases, with 7 bases sitting between them. The CDR3 consists of 13 residues. The DNA of the CDR3 is TGCGCCAGCAGCTTGGGCCACACCTATGGCTACACCTTC. Translation gives CASSLGHTYGYTF.

This rearrangement joins TRBV5-1 to TRBJ2-5; 15 nucleotides match TRBD2. Per the germline V gene, CDR1 is SGHRS and CDR2 is YFSETQ. The CDR3 length is 17 residues. The junction had 8 bases not matched to a gene; V was cut back by 4 bases and J by 4 bases. CDR3 protein: CASSLKPGLAGGETQYF. In nucleotides, the CDR3 is TGCGCCAGCAGCCTAAAACCGGGACTAGCGGGAGGAGAGACCCAGTACTTC. The variable domain in full, completed from reference TRBV5-1 and TRBJ2-5, reads KAGVTQTPRYLIKTRGQQVTLSCSPISGHRSVSWYQQTPGQGLQFLFEYFSETQRNKGNFPGRFSGRQFSNSRSEMNVSTLELGDSALYLCASSLKPGLAGGETQYFGPGTRLLVL.

This clonotype has a handful of counts. The chain combines TRBV12-3 or TRBV12-4 with TRBJ2-7; D is uncertain. The V gene lost 1 base and the J gene lost 0 bases, with 13 bases spanning the gap. CDR3 size: 16 residues. CDR3 sequence: CASSLGAVKPSYEQYF. For the CDR3, the DNA is TGTGCCAGCAGTTTAGGGGCAGTGAAACCCTCCTACGAGCAGTACTTC.

DNA for the CDR3: TGTGCCAGCAGTTACTCCAGGGACAAATGGCATTTT. Translating it yields CASSYSRDKWHF. This chain links TRBV6-5 with TRBJ1-5; the D gene is possibly TRBD1 (6 bases). The V end lost 0 bases, the J end lost 15 bases, and 12 bases lay between the germline ends. The CDR3 spans 12 residues. Germline V gene data show CDR1 as MNHEY and CDR2 as SVGAGI.

About this clonotype: A clone one base away is much larger, so this may be a read error. The V gene is TRBV6-5, the J gene TRBJ2-3; D perhaps matches TRBD1 (5 bases). CDR1 is MNHEY, CDR2 SVGAGI, per germline. The CDR3 extends over 14 amino acids. The CDR3 nucleotides read TGTGCCAGCAGTTACTCGGCTGGCACAGGTACGCAGTATTTT. This sequence encodes CASSYSAGTGTQYF.

This clonotype has only a few counts. The gene calls are TRBV27 and TRBJ2-7; 7 bases fit TRBD1. Trimming took 6 bases from V and 2 from J; bases not matched to a gene: 7. This CDR3 spans 14 amino acids. Germline CDR1 and CDR2: MNHEY and SMNVEV (reference sequence). The CDR3 is CASRDRVFAYEQYF. The DNA for the CDR3 is TGTGCCAGCAGAGACAGGGTTTTCGCCTACGAGCAGTACTTC.

The chain employs TRBV3-1 and TRBJ2-1, with TRBD2 matching over 7 bases. This CDR3 is built from 13 residues. V was clipped by 5 bases and J by 10 bases; unmatched bases: 8. Germline V gene lookup returns CDR1 LGHDT and CDR2 YNNKEL (reference sequence). In DNA form, the CDR3 reads TGTGCCAGCAGCGTACGACTAGCTTGGGAGCAGTTCTTC. This gives the protein CASSVRLAWEQFF.

J is TRBJ2-4 and V is TRBV13; 8 bases are shared with TRBD2. The DNA end is a closer match to TRBJ2-7, so the J assignment may be wrong. Looked up from germline, CDR1 is PRHDT and CDR2 is FYEKMQ (reference sequence). CDR3 length: 15 residues. The CDR3 sequence: CASSRSGLVGYEQYF. CDR3 coding DNA: TGTGCCAGCAGCCGCTCGGGACTAGTTGGCTACGAGCAGTACTTC.

The chain carries TRBV6-1 and TRBJ2-1; D perhaps matches TRBD1 (6 bases). This CDR3 has 15 residues. The germline V gene encodes CDR1 MNHNS and CDR2 SASEGT. V lost 6 bases to trimming and J lost 1 base, with 13 bases between them. The CDR3 here is CASRWDIGSYNEQFF. CDR3 nucleotide sequence: TGTGCCAGCAGATGGGACATCGGATCCTACAATGAGCAGTTCTTC.

V usage is TRBV28 and J usage is TRBJ2-1, with D tentatively TRBD2 (5 bases). The CDR3 loop spans 16 amino acids. The germline V gene encodes CDR1 MDHEN and CDR2 SYDVKM. Deletions cut 1 base from V and 4 bases from J, with 14 bases between. CDR3 in amino acids: CASSLSKASRYNEQFF. The CDR3 DNA is TGTGCCAGCAGTTTATCAAAGGCTAGCCGATACAATGAGCAGTTCTTC.

This clonotype was observed a single time. The CDR3 nucleotides read TGCAGTGCTAGAGATATAAGGCCTCCCTACAATGAGCAGTTCTTC. Translation: CSARDIRPPYNEQFF. The J gene is TRBJ2-1, the V gene TRBV20-1; D is uncertain. CDR1 and CDR2 from the germline V gene are DFQATT and SNEGSKA (reference sequence). The CDR3 has 15 amino acids. Trimming took off 0 bases at V and 2 bases at J, with 11 bases between the two ends.

The chain couples TRBV12-3 or TRBV12-4 to TRBJ1-1; D is undetermined. Trimming took off 3 bases at V and 4 bases at J, with 15 bases between the two ends. This CDR3 has 15 residues. The CDR3 DNA follows: TGTGCCAGCAGTTTTTATGTGGGCGTCGCCACTGAAGCTTTCTTT. Translating gives CASSFYVGVATEAFF.

This clonotype was recorded once. The gene calls are TRBV20-1 and TRBJ2-5; a weak D match, TRBD2 (5 bases). The CDR3 consists of 13 residues. With 6 bases removed from V and 4 bases from J, the gap between germline ends came to 15 bases. In germline, CDR1 is DFQATT, CDR2 SNEGSKA (reference sequence). The CDR3 reads CSAKTAGAETQYF. For the CDR3, the DNA is TGCAGTGCCAAGACGGCGGGTGCAGAGACCCAGTACTTC.

The genes are TRBV4-1 and TRBJ2-1; TRBD2 aligns across 13 bases. With 0 bases clipped from V and 4 bases from J, the junction kept 12 bases outside the gene matches. Germline V CDR1 and CDR2: MGHRA, YSYEKL. This CDR3 comprises 20 residues. CDR3 residues: CASSQEGGQPGLAGYNEQFF. CDR3 nucleotide sequence: TGCGCCAGCAGCCAAGAAGGCGGACAGCCGGGACTAGCGGGATACAATGAGCAGTTCTTC.

This clonotype showed up just a few times. The chain recombines TRBV12-3 or TRBV12-4 with TRBJ1-2; TRBD1 aligns across 10 bases. The CDR3 runs 15 residues. V dropped 6 bases and J dropped 4; count of bases not matched to a gene: 8. The CDR3 DNA follows: TGTGCCAGCAGCCGGGACAGGGGATCGAGCTATGGCTACACCTTC. It encodes CASSRDRGSSYGYTF.

The chain links TRBV12-3 or TRBV12-4 to TRBJ1-2; 8 nucleotides align to TRBD1. This CDR3 is 14 amino acids long. V lost 6 bases and J lost 8; bases outside the gene matches: 11. The CDR3 DNA reads as TGTGCCAGCAGGACGACAGGGGAGTTGGGCGGCTACACCTTC. Translating it yields CASRTTGELGGYTF.

The rearrangement joins TRBV5-5 to TRBJ2-1, with TRBD2 identical over 8 bases. CDR1 and CDR2 from the germline V gene are SGHKS and YYEKEE (reference sequence). The CDR3 runs 15 residues. Germline trimming cut 0 bases from V and 9 bases from J; bases unmatched to any gene: 8. The DNA of the CDR3 is TGTGCCAGCAGCTTGGAGTTAGCGGGAAAAGGTGAGCAGTTCTTC. Translating it yields CASSLELAGKGEQFF. Drawing the rest from reference TRBV5-5 and TRBJ2-1, the complete variable domain is DAGVTQSPTHLIKTRGQQVTLRCSPISGHKSVSWYQQVLGQGPQFIFQYYEKEERGRGNFPDRFSARQFPNYSSELNVNALLLGDSALYLCASSLELAGKGEQFFGPGTRLTVL.

This clonotype was detected only a few times. This rearrangement joins TRBV5-1 to TRBJ1-5; a possible D gene is TRBD1 (5 bases). Trimming pared 1 base from V and 5 bases from J, leaving 13 bases between. This CDR3 is 15 amino acids long. Germline loops: CDR1 SGHRS, CDR2 YFSETQ. CDR3 amino acids: CASSLYPGRDQPQHF. In DNA form, the CDR3 reads TGCGCCAGCAGCTTGTATCCAGGGCGGGATCAGCCCCAGCATTTT.

The genes are TRBV7-9 and TRBJ2-3; 11 nucleotides align to TRBD2. V trimming: 0 bases; J trimming: 4 bases; junction bases outside the gene matches: 6. This CDR3 is built from 17 residues. Germline CDR1 and CDR2: SEHNR and FQNEAQ (reference sequence). The CDR3 reads CASSLALAGGRPDTQYF. Written as DNA, the CDR3 is TGTGCCAGCAGCTTAGCCCTAGCGGGAGGAAGGCCAGATACGCAGTATTTT.

There are a few counts of this clonotype. This rearrangement joins TRBV18 to TRBJ1-5; D is ambiguous. The CDR3 length is 12 residues. The germline V gene encodes CDR1 KGHSH and CDR2 LQKENI. Trimming removed 1 base from V and 7 bases from J, with 5 bases in between. Here the CDR3 DNA reads TGTGCCAGCTCACCACTGGGGCAGCCCCAGCATTTT. Its translation: CASSPLGQPQHF.

This clonotype was counted once. The V call is TRBV25-1, the J call TRBJ1-6, with 7 bases aligning to TRBD1. CDR3 length: 14 residues. The V gene end was trimmed by 3 bases and the J gene end by 9 bases; junction bases not matched to a gene: 5. CDR1 and CDR2 (germline): MGHDK, SYGVNS. CDR3 protein: CASSDKGAGSPLHF. The CDR3, as DNA: TGTGCCAGCAGTGATAAGGGGGCAGGTTCACCCCTCCACTTT.

The V and J genes are TRBV20-1 and TRBJ2-5; 11 nucleotides align to TRBD2. V gave up 4 bases and J gave up 5 bases; unmatched junction bases: 9. In germline, CDR1 is DFQATT, CDR2 SNEGSKA (reference sequence). The CDR3 length is 15 residues. CDR3 region: CSAKAPTSGKETQYF. CDR3 nucleotide sequence: TGCAGTGCTAAGGCCCCGACTAGCGGGAAGGAGACCCAGTACTTC.

The J gene is TRBJ1-2, the V gene TRBV6-2 or TRBV6-3; TRBD1 matches 7 bases. The CDR3 runs 13 residues. Germline lookup yields CDR1 MNHEY and CDR2 SVGEGT. The J segment lost 8 bases and the V segment lost 8 bases, leaving 11 bases of the junction unmatched. CDR3 nucleotides: TGTGCCAGCGGGATGGGACAGAGAGGCGGCTACACCTTC. Its protein is CASGMGQRGGYTF.

Notes on this clonotype: One end of the junction varies from germline; a read error may be responsible. The chain is built from TRBV20-1 and TRBJ2-5; 9 bases line up with TRBD2. The CDR3 sequence is 16 residues long. CDR1 and CDR2 from the germline V gene are DFQATT and SNEGSKA (reference sequence). CDR3: CSACSTLAGDLETQHF. DNA of the CDR3: TGCAGTGCGTGCTCAACCTTAGCGGGAGATCTGGAGACCCAGCACTTC.

This clonotype was picked up a small number of times. The rearrangement links TRBV6-1 to TRBJ2-7; tentative D call: TRBD1 (5 bases). In germline, CDR1 is MNHNS, CDR2 SASEGT. Trimming took off 6 bases at V and 3 bases at J, with 18 bases between the two ends. CDR3 length equals 15 residues. The CDR3 DNA sequence: TGTGCCAGCAGAGATCAGGGAATTCCCTACTACGAGCAGTACTTC. It encodes CASRDQGIPYYEQYF.

The chain employs TRBV6-2 or TRBV6-3 and TRBJ2-3; D might be TRBD1 or TRBD2, each matching 5 bases. This CDR3 comprises 14 residues. Per the germline V gene, CDR1 is MNHEY and CDR2 is SVGEGT. V was trimmed by 0 bases and J by 6 bases, leaving 10 bases between them. The CDR3 DNA sequence: TGTGCCAGCAGTTACTCCAGAGGGGTGGATACGCAGTATTTT. This codes for CASSYSRGVDTQYF.

This clonotype was detected only a few times. The rearrangement links TRBV15 to TRBJ2-3; no reliable D call. V lost 1 base to trimming and J lost 1 base, with 6 bases between them. CDR3 length: 14 amino acids. Germline V gene sequence: CDR1 LNHNV, CDR2 YYDKDF (reference sequence). CDR3 DNA sequence: TGTGCCACCAGCAGAGGAGGCCGCACAGATACGCAGTATTTT. Translating gives CATSRGGRTDTQYF.

V usage is TRBV5-1 and J usage is TRBJ2-3, with D possibly matching TRBD1 (6 bases). The V gene lost 4 bases and the J gene lost 1 base, with 13 bases spanning the gap. Germline V gene data show CDR1 as SGHRS and CDR2 as YFSETQ. The CDR3 runs to 15 residues. The CDR3 DNA follows: TGCGCCAGCAGCGCACAGGGTGGGGGCACAGATACGCAGTATTTT. It yields the protein CASSAQGGGTDTQYF.